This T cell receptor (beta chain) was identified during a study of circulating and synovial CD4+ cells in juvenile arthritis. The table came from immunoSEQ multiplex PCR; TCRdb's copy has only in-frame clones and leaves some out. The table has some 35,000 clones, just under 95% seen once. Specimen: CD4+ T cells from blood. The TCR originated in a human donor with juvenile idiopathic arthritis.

The CDR3 is CASSDGLSGNTIYF. In nucleotides, the CDR3 is TGTGCCAGTAGTGACGGACTCTCTGGAAACACCATATATTTT. The gene calls are TRBV19 and TRBJ1-3; D unclear. There are 14 residues in the CDR3. Looked up from germline, CDR1 is LNHDA and CDR2 is SQIVND (reference sequence). Trimming stripped 5 bases from V and 0 bases from J, with 8 bases between.